This T cell receptor (beta chain) stems from a study of cytotoxic CD8 clonotypes in ibrutinib-treated CLL. Whole-study findings and limits: Baseline levels were approached again at progression, after clonality had risen at ibrutinib response. Public clonotypes were seen rarely and were contracted or stable on treatment.

TCRdb's table, derived via immunoSEQ multiplex PCR, lists solely in-frame clones and lacks some. The data hold about 140,000 clones, with about 80% observed a single time. CDR3 length equals 12 residues. The V segment lost 5 bases and the J segment 5 bases; nucleotides outside the gene matches: 3. Per the germline V gene, CDR1 is SGHTA and CDR2 is FQGTGA. This clone was counted a single time. Its antigen is unknown. This sequence originates from a human donor with chronic lymphocytic leukemia. The input for sequencing was PBMCs, taken after 12 months of ibrutinib treatment. V gene TRBV7-3 combines with J gene TRBJ2-7; TRBD1 matches 7 bases. The CDR3 bases are TGTGCCAGCAGCAAAACAGGGGACGAGCAGTACTTC. Its protein is CASSKTGDEQYF. Drawing the rest from reference TRBV7-3 and TRBJ2-7, the complete variable domain is GAGVSQTPSNKVTEKGKYVELRCDPISGHTALYWYRQSLGQGPEFLIYFQGTGAADDSGLPNDRFFAVRPEGSVSTLKIQRTERGDSAVYLCASSKTGDEQYFGPGTRLTVT.